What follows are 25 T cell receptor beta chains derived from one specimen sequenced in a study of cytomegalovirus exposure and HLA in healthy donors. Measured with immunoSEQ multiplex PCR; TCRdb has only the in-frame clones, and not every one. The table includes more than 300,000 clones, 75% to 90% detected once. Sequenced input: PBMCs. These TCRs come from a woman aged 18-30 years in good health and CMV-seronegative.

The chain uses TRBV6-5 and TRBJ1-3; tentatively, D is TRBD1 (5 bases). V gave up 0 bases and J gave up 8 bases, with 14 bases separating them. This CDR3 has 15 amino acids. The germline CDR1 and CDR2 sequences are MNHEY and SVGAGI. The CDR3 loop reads CASSYSRGEVDTIYF. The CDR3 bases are TGTGCCAGCAGTTACTCACGGGGGGAGGTTGACACCATATATTTT.

CDR3 in amino acids: CASSQERESTDTQYF. The CDR3 DNA reads TGTGCCAGCAGCCAAGAACGGGAGAGCACAGATACGCAGTATTTT. This rearrangement joins TRBV4-2 to TRBJ2-3; D is possibly TRBD2 (6 bases). V was shortened by 0 bases and J by 0 bases, with 7 bases between the two germline ends. The CDR3 has 15 residues. Germline V CDR1 and CDR2: LGHNA, YNFKEQ.

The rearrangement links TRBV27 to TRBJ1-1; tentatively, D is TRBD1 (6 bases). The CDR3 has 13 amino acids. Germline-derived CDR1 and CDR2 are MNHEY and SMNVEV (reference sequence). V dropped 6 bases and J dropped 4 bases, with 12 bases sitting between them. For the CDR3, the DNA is TGTGCCAGCAGCCTGGGGGCGGGCACTGAAGCTTTCTTT. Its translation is CASSLGAGTEAFF.

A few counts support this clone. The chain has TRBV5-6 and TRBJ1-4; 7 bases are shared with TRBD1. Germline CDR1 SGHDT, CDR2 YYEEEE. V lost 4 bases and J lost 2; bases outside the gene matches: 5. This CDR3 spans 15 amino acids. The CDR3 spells CASSTEQGTNEKLFF. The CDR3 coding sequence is TGTGCCAGCAGCACTGAACAGGGGACTAATGAAAAACTGTTTTTT.

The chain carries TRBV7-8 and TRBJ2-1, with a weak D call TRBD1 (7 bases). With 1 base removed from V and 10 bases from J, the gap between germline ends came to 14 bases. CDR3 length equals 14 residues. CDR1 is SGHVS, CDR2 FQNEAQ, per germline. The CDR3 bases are TGTGCCAGCAGCTTAGTGGAGGGACAGATGGAGCAGTTCTTC. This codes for CASSLVEGQMEQFF.

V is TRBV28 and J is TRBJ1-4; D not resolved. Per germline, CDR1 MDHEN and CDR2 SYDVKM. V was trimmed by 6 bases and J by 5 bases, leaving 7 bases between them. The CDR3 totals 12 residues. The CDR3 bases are TGTGCCAGCAGCCCCTTAAATGAAAAACTGTTTTTT. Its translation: CASSPLNEKLFF. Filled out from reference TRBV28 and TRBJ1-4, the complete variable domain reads DVKVTQSSRYLVKRTGEKVFLECVQDMDHENMFWYRQDPGLGLRLIYFSYDVKMKEKGDIPEGYSVSREKKERFSLILESASTNQTSMYLCASSPLNEKLFFGSGTQLSVL.

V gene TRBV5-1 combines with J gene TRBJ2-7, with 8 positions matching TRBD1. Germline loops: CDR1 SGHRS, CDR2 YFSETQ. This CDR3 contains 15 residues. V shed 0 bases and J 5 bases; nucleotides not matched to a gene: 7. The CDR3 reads CASSLAPGGRNEQYF. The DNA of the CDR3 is TGCGCCAGCAGCTTGGCCCCAGGGGGCAGGAACGAGCAGTACTTC. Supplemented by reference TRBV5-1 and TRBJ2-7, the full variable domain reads KAGVTQTPRYLIKTRGQQVTLSCSPISGHRSVSWYQQTPGQGLQFLFEYFSETQRNKGNFPGRFSGRQFSNSRSEMNVSTLELGDSALYLCASSLAPGGRNEQYFGPGTRLTVT.

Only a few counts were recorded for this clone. The CDR3 loop reads CASSLAGGGTDTQYF. The CDR3 DNA sequence: TGCGCCAGCAGCCTAGCGGGAGGGGGGACAGATACGCAGTATTTT. The chain links TRBV5-1 to TRBJ2-3; the match to TRBD2 covers 12 bases. Germline lookup yields CDR1 SGHRS and CDR2 YFSETQ. This CDR3 has 15 amino acids. V lost 4 bases and J lost 3; bases outside the gene matches: 3.

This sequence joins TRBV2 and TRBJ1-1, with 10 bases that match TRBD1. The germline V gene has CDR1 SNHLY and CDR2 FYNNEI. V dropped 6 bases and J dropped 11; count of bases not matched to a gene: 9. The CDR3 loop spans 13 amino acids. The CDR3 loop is CASSDRQGASAFF. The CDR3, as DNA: TGTGCCAGCAGCGACCGACAGGGGGCTTCGGCTTTCTTT.

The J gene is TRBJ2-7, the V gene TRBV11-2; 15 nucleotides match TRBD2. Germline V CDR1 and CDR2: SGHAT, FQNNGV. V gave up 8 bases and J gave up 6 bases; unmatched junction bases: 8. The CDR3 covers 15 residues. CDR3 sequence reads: CASGGLAGGPGEQYF. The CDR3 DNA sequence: TGTGCCAGCGGAGGACTAGCGGGAGGGCCAGGCGAGCAGTACTTC.

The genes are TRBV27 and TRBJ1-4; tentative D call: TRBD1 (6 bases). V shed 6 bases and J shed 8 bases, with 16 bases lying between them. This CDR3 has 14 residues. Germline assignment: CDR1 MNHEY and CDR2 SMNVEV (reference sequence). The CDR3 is CASSTVQGREKLFF. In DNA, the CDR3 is TGTGCCAGCAGCACAGTACAGGGCCGGGAAAAACTGTTTTTT.

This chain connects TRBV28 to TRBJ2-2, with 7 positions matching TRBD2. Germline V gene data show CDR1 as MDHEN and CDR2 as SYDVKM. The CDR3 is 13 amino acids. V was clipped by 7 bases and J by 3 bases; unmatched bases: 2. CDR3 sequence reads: CASKAGDTGELFF. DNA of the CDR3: TGTGCCAGCAAGGCGGGAGACACCGGGGAGCTGTTTTTT.

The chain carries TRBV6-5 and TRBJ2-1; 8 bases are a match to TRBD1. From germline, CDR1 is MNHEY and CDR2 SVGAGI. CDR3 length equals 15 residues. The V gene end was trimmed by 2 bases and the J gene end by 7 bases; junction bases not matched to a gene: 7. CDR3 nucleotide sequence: TGTGCCAGCAGTTACGACCAGGGGGCACGAAATGAGCAGTTCTTC. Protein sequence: CASSYDQGARNEQFF.

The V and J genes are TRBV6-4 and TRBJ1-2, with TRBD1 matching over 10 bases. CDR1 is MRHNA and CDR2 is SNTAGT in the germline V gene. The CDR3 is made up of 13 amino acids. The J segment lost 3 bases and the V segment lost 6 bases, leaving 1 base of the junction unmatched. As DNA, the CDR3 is TGTGCCAGCAGAGGGACAGGGGACTATGGCTACACCTTC. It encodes CASRGTGDYGYTF.

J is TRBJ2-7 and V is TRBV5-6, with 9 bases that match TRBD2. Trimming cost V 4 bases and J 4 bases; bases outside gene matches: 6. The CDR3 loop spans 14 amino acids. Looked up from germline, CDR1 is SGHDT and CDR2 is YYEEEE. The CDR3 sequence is CASSGEAGGYEQYF. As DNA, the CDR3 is TGTGCCAGCAGCGGAGAAGCGGGAGGTTACGAGCAGTACTTC.

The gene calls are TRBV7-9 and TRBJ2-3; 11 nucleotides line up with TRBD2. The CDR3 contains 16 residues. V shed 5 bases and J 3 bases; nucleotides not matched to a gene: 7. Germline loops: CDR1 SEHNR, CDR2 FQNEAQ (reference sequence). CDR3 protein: CASSEGTSGPTDTQYF. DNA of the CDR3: TGTGCCAGCAGCGAAGGGACTAGCGGACCGACAGATACGCAGTATTTT.

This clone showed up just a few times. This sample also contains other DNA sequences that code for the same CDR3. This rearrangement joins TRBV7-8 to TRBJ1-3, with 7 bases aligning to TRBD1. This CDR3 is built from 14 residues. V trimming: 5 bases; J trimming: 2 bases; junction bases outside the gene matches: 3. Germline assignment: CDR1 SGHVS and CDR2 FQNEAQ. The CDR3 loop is CASSPQGAGNTIYF. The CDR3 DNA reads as TGTGCCAGCAGCCCCCAGGGGGCTGGAAACACCATATATTTT. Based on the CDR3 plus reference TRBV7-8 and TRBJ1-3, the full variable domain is GAGVSQSPRYKVAKRGQDVALRCDPISGHVSLFWYQQALGQGPEFLTYFQNEAQLDKSGLPSDRFFAERPEGSVSTLKIQRTQQEDSAVYLCASSPQGAGNTIYFGEGSWLTVV.

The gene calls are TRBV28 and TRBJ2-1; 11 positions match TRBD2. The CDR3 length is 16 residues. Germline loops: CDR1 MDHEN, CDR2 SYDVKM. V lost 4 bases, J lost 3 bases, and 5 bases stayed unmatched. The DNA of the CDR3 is TGTGCCAGCAGTTGGGGCCTAGCGGGAGGCTACAATGAGCAGTTCTTC. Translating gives CASSWGLAGGYNEQFF.

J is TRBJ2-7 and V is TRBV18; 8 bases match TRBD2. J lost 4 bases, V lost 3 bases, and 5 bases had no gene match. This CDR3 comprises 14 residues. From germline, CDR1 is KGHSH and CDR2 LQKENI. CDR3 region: CASSPSGKGYEQYF. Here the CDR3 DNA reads TGTGCCAGCTCACCTAGCGGGAAAGGGTACGAGCAGTACTTC.

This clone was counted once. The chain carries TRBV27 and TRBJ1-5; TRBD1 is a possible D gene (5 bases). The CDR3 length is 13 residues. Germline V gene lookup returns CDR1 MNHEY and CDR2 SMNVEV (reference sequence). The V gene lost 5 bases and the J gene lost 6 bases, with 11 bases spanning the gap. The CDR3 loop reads CASSPWGTQPQHF. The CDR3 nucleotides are TGTGCCAGCAGTCCCTGGGGCACTCAGCCCCAGCATTTT.

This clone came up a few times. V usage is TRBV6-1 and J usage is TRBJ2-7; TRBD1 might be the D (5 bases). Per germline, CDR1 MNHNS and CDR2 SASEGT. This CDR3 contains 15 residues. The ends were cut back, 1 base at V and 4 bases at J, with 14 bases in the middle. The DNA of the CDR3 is TGTGCCAGCAGTGAAGGGACAATCTTCTCATACGAGCAGTACTTC. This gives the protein CASSEGTIFSYEQYF.

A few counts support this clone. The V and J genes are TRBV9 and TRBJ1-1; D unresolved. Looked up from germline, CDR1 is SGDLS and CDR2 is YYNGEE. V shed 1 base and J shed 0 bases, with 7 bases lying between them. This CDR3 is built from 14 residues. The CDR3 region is CASSVQAMNTEAFF. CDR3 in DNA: TGTGCCAGCAGCGTACAGGCGATGAACACTGAAGCTTTCTTT.

The CDR3 bases are TGTGCCAGCTCACTCCCGGGACAGGGGGTAAACGAGCAGTACTTC. Translating it yields CASSLPGQGVNEQYF. V usage is TRBV18 and J usage is TRBJ2-7; TRBD1 matches 11 bases. The CDR3 sequence is 15 residues long. After removal of 4 bases from V and 5 bases from J, the junction contained 7 bases not matched to a gene. In germline, CDR1 is KGHSH, CDR2 LQKENI.

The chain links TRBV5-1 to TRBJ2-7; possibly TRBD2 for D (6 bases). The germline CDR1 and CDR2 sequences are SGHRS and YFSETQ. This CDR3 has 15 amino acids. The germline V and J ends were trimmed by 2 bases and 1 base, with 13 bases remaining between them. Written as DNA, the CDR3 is TGCGCCAGCAGCTTCTTAGCGGACCCTTCCTACGAGCAGTACTTC. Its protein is CASSFLADPSYEQYF.

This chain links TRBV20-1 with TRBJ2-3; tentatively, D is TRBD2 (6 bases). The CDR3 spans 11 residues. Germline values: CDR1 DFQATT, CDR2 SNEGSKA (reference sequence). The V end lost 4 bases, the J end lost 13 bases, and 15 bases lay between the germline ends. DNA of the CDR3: TGCAGTGCTACAAAAAGGTGGGAGGAGTATTTT. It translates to CSATKRWEEYF.